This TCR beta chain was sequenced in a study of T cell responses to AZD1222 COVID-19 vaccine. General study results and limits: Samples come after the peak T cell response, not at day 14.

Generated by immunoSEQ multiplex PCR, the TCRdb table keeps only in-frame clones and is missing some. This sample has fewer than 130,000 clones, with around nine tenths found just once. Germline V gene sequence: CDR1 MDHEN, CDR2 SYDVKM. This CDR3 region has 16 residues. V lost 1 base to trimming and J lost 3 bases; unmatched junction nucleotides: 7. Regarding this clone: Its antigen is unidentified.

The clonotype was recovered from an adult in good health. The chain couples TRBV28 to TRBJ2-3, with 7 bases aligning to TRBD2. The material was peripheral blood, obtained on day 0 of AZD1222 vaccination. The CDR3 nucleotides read TGTGCCAGCAGTTTATTTTCCGGGGGGTTGACAGATACGCAGTATTTT. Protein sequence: CASSLFSGGLTDTQYF.